One sample yielded the 5 T cell receptor beta chains listed below, sequenced in a study of beta chain features in type 1 diabetes. Findings and caveats of the study: Shorter TCRB CDR3s, moderately but significantly so, were found in Type 1 diabetes patients in all four CD4+ subsets.

These TCRs are of unknown antigen specificity. Sequenced material consisted of expressed TCRB transcripts (all of the isolated RNA was reverse transcribed). Data came from immunoSEQ multiplex PCR; TCRdb stores just in-frame clones and leaves some out. The table includes 300,000 or so clones, roughly a tenth detected once. The sample consisted of central memory CD4+ T cells from blood. These receptor sequences come from a man aged 30 to 39 with type 1 diabetes.

This clone was observed a handful of times. The chain uses TRBV7-2 and TRBJ2-3; TRBD2 agrees at 7 bases. Germline V CDR1 and CDR2: SGHTA, FQGNSA. Unmatched junction bases numbered 5, after V lost 3 bases and J lost 2 bases. The CDR3 contains 15 residues. This CDR3 is CASSLERGVTDTQYF. CDR3 bases: TGTGCCAGCAGCTTGGAGCGGGGAGTCACAGATACGCAGTATTTT.

A few counts support this clone. The chain carries TRBV30 and TRBJ2-1, with TRBD2 matching 10 bases. Trimming cost V 3 bases and J 12 bases; bases outside gene matches: 8. Germline CDR1 GTSNPN, CDR2 SVGIG (reference sequence). This CDR3 comprises 13 residues. The CDR3: CAWRANLAGGQFF. CDR3 sequence (DNA): TGTGCCTGGAGAGCCAACTTAGCGGGGGGGCAGTTCTTC.

This clone has only a few counts. The chain carries TRBV5-1 and TRBJ2-3; D is possibly TRBD2 (5 bases). V dropped 6 bases and J dropped 0 bases, with 17 bases sitting between them. Germline V lookup: CDR1 SGHRS, CDR2 YFSETQ. The CDR3 has 16 residues. The CDR3: CASTPRGKTSTDTQYF. CDR3 nucleotides: TGCGCCAGCACCCCTAGAGGGAAAACTAGCACAGATACGCAGTATTTT.

The chain carries TRBV30 and TRBJ2-7; a possible D gene is TRBD1 (6 bases). Trimming shortened V by 0 bases and J by 5 bases, and 14 bases separated the two germline ends. CDR3 size: 14 residues. Germline V gives CDR1 GTSNPN, CDR2 SVGIG (reference sequence). The CDR3: CAWSVNRRGHEQYF. The CDR3 DNA reads as TGTGCCTGGAGTGTAAACCGCAGGGGCCACGAGCAGTACTTC.

V gene TRBV7-9 combines with J gene TRBJ1-6; no reliable D call. The V and J ends lost 7 bases and 7 bases respectively, with 8 bases between them. This CDR3 has 12 residues. Germline V gene lookup returns CDR1 SEHNR and CDR2 FQNEAQ (reference sequence). CDR3 in DNA: TGTGCCAGCACCGTACAGAATTCACCCCTCCACTTT. It specifies CASTVQNSPLHF.